This T cell receptor beta chain was captured by sequencing in a study of blood T cell repertoires in COVID-19. On the study more broadly: Samples taken during acute and convalescent COVID-19 were collected in the United States, Italy and Spain. Sources were T cells, B-cell-depleted T cells, or PBMCs; the material itself was cDNA or gDNA.

As handled by the study authors: Reference gene primer amplification gave nucleated cell count estimates. Assay: immunoSEQ multiplex PCR; the TCRdb copy retains only in-frame clones and omits some. V and J calls and clone size follow that table, whereas D and trimming were derived from the DNA. Altogether 98,000 or so clones are present, over 80% being singletons, with the ten largest covering about 4%. Germline assignment: CDR1 SGHNT and CDR2 YYREEE (reference sequence). The CDR3 consists of 13 residues. The V end lost 0 bases, the J end lost 6 bases, and 8 bases lay between the germline ends. The sequence was collected from a woman in her 70s with acute or convalescent COVID-19. The sample comprised peripheral blood. The rearrangement uses TRBV5-4 and TRBJ2-3; TRBD1 might be the D (7 bases). The CDR3 protein is CASSLAGGDTQYF. The CDR3 DNA reads TGTGCCAGCAGCTTGGCAGGGGGGGATACGCAGTATTTT. Filled out from reference TRBV5-4 and TRBJ2-3, the complete variable domain reads ETGVTQSPTHLIKTRGQQVTLRCSSQSGHNTVSWYQQALGQGPQFIFQYYREEENGRGNFPPRFSGLQFPNYSSELNVNALELDDSALYLCASSLAGGDTQYFGPGTRLTVL.